Shown below are 26 T cell receptor beta chains from a single sample sequenced in a study of control samples from healthy donors and cancer patients. Generated by immunoSEQ multiplex PCR, the TCRdb table keeps only in-frame clones and is missing some. The sample consists of about 190,000 clones, 90% to 95% of them appearing once. The sample taken for sequencing was blood. The receptors here all came from a man aged 18 to 29 in good health.

This chain uses TRBV7-9 with TRBJ2-6; D not certain. There are 13 residues in the CDR3. Trimming stripped 2 bases from V and 7 bases from J, with 6 bases between. Germline V gives CDR1 SEHNR, CDR2 FQNEAQ (reference sequence). The CDR3 sequence: CASSLWAANVLTF. Here the CDR3 DNA reads TGTGCCAGCAGCTTATGGGCTGCCAACGTCCTGACTTTC.

This clone has a handful of counts. The gene calls are TRBV4-1 and TRBJ2-1; TRBD1 agrees at 7 bases. J was trimmed by 0 bases and V by 0 bases; bases with no gene match: 2. CDR1 and CDR2 (germline): MGHRA, YSYEKL. This CDR3 has 16 amino acids. As DNA, the CDR3 is TGCGCCAGCAGCCAAGACAGGACAGGCTCCTACAATGAGCAGTTCTTC. Its protein product is CASSQDRTGSYNEQFF.

This rearrangement joins TRBV18 to TRBJ1-3, with 7 bases matching TRBD1. The germline V gene encodes CDR1 KGHSH and CDR2 LQKENI. Germline trimming cut 4 bases from V and 3 bases from J; bases unmatched to any gene: 9. CDR3 length: 16 amino acids. CDR3 sequence reads: CASSLTGSVGGNTIYF. CDR3 nucleotides: TGTGCCAGCTCACTGACAGGGTCGGTTGGTGGAAACACCATATATTTT.

The chain employs TRBV18 and TRBJ1-1; D is ambiguous. V lost 0 bases and J 7 bases, leaving 9 bases between the germline ends. CDR1 KGHSH and CDR2 LQKENI come from the germline V gene. The CDR3 totals 13 residues. The CDR3 sequence: CASSPPSNGEAFF. The CDR3 DNA sequence: TGTGCCAGCTCACCACCGAGTAATGGTGAAGCTTTCTTT.

J is TRBJ2-1 and V is TRBV5-6; a weak D match, TRBD2 (5 bases). The CDR3 extends over 14 amino acids. In germline, CDR1 is SGHDT, CDR2 YYEEEE. V was trimmed by 3 bases and J by 14 bases, leaving 21 bases between them. The CDR3 loop reads CASSYSGNTKYEFF. For the CDR3, the DNA is TGTGCCAGCAGCTACTCCGGGAATACCAAGTATGAGTTCTTC.

Only one count was recorded for this clone. The V call is TRBV6-5, the J call TRBJ1-1; no clear D. Trimming took 4 bases from V and 3 from J, leaving 9 bases between them. This CDR3 comprises 13 residues. Germline V lookup: CDR1 MNHEY, CDR2 SVGAGI. This chain's CDR3 is CASSLRMYTEAFF. The CDR3 nucleotides read TGTGCCAGCAGTTTAAGGATGTACACTGAAGCTTTCTTT.

The V and J genes are TRBV7-9 and TRBJ1-1; 7 bases are a match to TRBD1. Unmatched junction bases numbered 4, after V lost 2 bases and J lost 1 base. CDR1 SEHNR and CDR2 FQNEAQ come from the germline V gene (reference sequence). There are 15 residues in the CDR3. CDR3 nucleotide sequence: TGTGCCAGCAGCTTATTCTCAGGGGGGAACACTGAAGCTTTCTTT. It translates to CASSLFSGGNTEAFF.

The chain's CDR3 is CASSQVGGLREQYF. The CDR3, as DNA: TGCGCCAGCAGCCAAGTCGGAGGACTGCGCGAGCAGTACTTC. V usage is TRBV4-1 and J usage is TRBJ2-7; D is perhaps TRBD2 (5 bases). V was clipped by 1 base and J by 6 bases, with 13 bases between them. CDR1 is MGHRA, CDR2 YSYEKL, per germline. The CDR3 contains 14 residues.

Comment on this clone: Other DNA variants within this sample encode the same CDR3. CDR3 protein: CASSPDKNYGYTF. CDR3 in DNA: TGTGCCAGCAGCCCCGACAAGAACTATGGCTACACCTTC. J is TRBJ1-2 and V is TRBV7-3; no clear D. Trimming took off 5 bases at V and 2 bases at J, with 9 bases between the two ends. This CDR3 region has 13 residues. Germline values: CDR1 SGHTA, CDR2 FQGTGA. The variable domain in full, with the rest retrieved from reference TRBV7-3 and TRBJ1-2, is GAGVSQTPSNKVTEKGKYVELRCDPISGHTALYWYRQSLGQGPEFLIYFQGTGAADDSGLPNDRFFAVRPEGSVSTLKIQRTERGDSAVYLCASSPDKNYGYTFGSGTRLTVV.

The gene calls are TRBV9 and TRBJ1-2, with 9 bases fitting TRBD1. The CDR3 has 12 amino acids. The germline gives CDR1 SGDLS, CDR2 YYNGEE. V was clipped by 4 bases and J by 8 bases; unmatched bases: 3. The CDR3 sequence is CASSRTGVGYTF. The CDR3 DNA reads as TGTGCCAGCAGCCGGACAGGGGTCGGCTACACCTTC.

The chain employs TRBV4-2 and TRBJ2-3; TRBD2 matches at 10 bases. Germline CDR1 LGHNA, CDR2 YNFKEQ. The trim removed 1 base at V and 1 base at J, leaving 2 bases unmatched. This CDR3 is built from 16 residues. Here the CDR3 reads CASSQAGTSGTDTQYF. As DNA, the CDR3 is TGTGCCAGCAGCCAAGCCGGGACTAGCGGCACAGATACGCAGTATTTT.

The chain recombines TRBV29-1 with TRBJ2-7; TRBD1 matches 9 bases. CDR1 SQVTM and CDR2 ANQGSEA come from the germline V gene. The CDR3 totals 13 residues. CDR3 coding DNA: TGCAGTTTCAGAGAACAGGGGGCGAACGAGCAGTACTTC. It specifies CSFREQGANEQYF.

The chain recombines TRBV24-1 with TRBJ2-7; D gene uncertain. Germline V gene lookup returns CDR1 KGHDR and CDR2 SFDVKD. V was shortened by 0 bases and J by 1 base, with 9 bases between the two germline ends. This CDR3 spans 15 amino acids. The CDR3 nucleotides are TGTGCCACCAGTGATTTGCCTCCCCTGTCCTACGAGCAGTACTTC. Its translation is CATSDLPPLSYEQYF.

The rearrangement links TRBV13 to TRBJ1-1; TRBD1 might be the D (5 bases). The CDR3 consists of 15 residues. CDR1 and CDR2 (germline): PRHDT, FYEKMQ (reference sequence). The V end was cut by 5 bases, the J end by 0 bases, with 13 bases between. The CDR3 spells CASSRKGLLNTEAFF. In nucleotides, the CDR3 is TGTGCCAGCAGCCGGAAGGGACTGTTGAACACTGAAGCTTTCTTT. The full variable domain, its missing parts supplied by reference TRBV13 and TRBJ1-1, is AAGVIQSPRHLIKEKRETATLKCYPIPRHDTVYWYQQGPGQDPQFLISFYEKMQSDKGSIPDRFSAQQFSDYHSELNMSSLELGDSALYFCASSRKGLLNTEAFFGQGTRLTVV.

The chain links TRBV6-2 or TRBV6-3 to TRBJ1-1, with 8 bases that match TRBD1. The germline CDR1 and CDR2 sequences are MNHEY and SVGEGT. The CDR3 has 15 amino acids. Trimming at V came to 2 bases and at J to 5 bases, leaving 7 bases not matched to a gene. The CDR3 DNA reads as TGTGCCAGCAGTTACGGCGCAGGGGGCTGGACTGAAGCTTTCTTT. Translating gives CASSYGAGGWTEAFF.

The V and J genes are TRBV19 and TRBJ1-2; D gene uncertain. Germline-derived CDR1 and CDR2 are LNHDA and SQIVND (reference sequence). This CDR3 is 12 amino acids long. Trimming removed 6 bases at V and 7 bases at J, with 12 bases between. This chain's CDR3 is CASRMPAAGYTF. CDR3 DNA: TGTGCCAGTAGAATGCCAGCGGCTGGCTACACCTTC.

The CDR3 coding sequence is TGTGCCAGCAGCCCGGGACACGAGAATTCACCCCTCCACTTT. This encodes CASSPGHENSPLHF. This chain connects TRBV6-5 to TRBJ1-6, with a possible D match to TRBD1 (6 bases). Trimming took off 6 bases at V and 7 bases at J, with 13 bases between the two ends. The length of the CDR3 is 14 residues. Germline V gives CDR1 MNHEY, CDR2 SVGAGI.

The chain's CDR3 is CASSQPGTGGNEQFF. The CDR3 region has the DNA TGTGCCAGCAGCCAGCCCGGGACAGGGGGCAATGAGCAGTTCTTC. V is TRBV3-1 (or the pseudogene TRBV3-2) and J is TRBJ2-1; 11 nucleotides align to TRBD1. From germline, CDR1 is LGHDT and CDR2 YNNKEL (reference sequence). The CDR3 totals 15 residues. V was clipped by 3 bases and J by 6 bases; unmatched bases: 4.

This chain links TRBV25-1 with TRBJ2-3, with 7 bases lining up with TRBD2. V shed 2 bases, J shed 9 bases, and the junction held 5 bases outside the gene matches. This CDR3 contains 13 residues. Germline lookup yields CDR1 MGHDK and CDR2 SYGVNS. CDR3 sequence (DNA): TGTGCCAGCAGTGAAGGGGGGGTACGCACGCAGTATTTT. Encoded protein: CASSEGGVRTQYF.

This rearrangement joins TRBV27 to TRBJ1-6; D remains unclear. The V gene's germline CDR1 is MNHEY and CDR2 SMNVEV (reference sequence). The CDR3 extends over 16 amino acids. Trimming took off 3 bases at V and 3 bases at J, with 12 bases between the two ends. The CDR3 nucleotides read TGTGCCAGCAGTTTCGTTGACAACCTCTATAATTCACCCCTCCACTTT. Amino acid sequence: CASSFVDNLYNSPLHF.

The J gene is TRBJ2-3, the V gene TRBV10-2; D gene ambiguous. Germline CDR1 is WSHSY and CDR2 is SAAADI. This CDR3 spans 12 amino acids. V lost 4 bases and J 8 bases, leaving 10 bases between the germline ends. CDR3 DNA sequence: TGCGCCAGCAGTGCCACTGCCGGTACGCAGTATTTT. Translation: CASSATAGTQYF.

The chain is built from TRBV6-5 and TRBJ1-4; 9 bases fit TRBD1. The CDR3 has 15 residues. V was clipped by 6 bases and J by 5 bases; unmatched bases: 7. Germline V CDR1 and CDR2: MNHEY, SVGAGI. CDR3 bases: TGTGCCAGCAGAGGCCCGGGACAGGGAAATGAAAAACTGTTTTTT. Protein product: CASRGPGQGNEKLFF.

The genes are TRBV15 and TRBJ1-3; D is undetermined. The CDR3 covers 16 residues. The germline V gene has CDR1 LNHNV and CDR2 YYDKDF (reference sequence). V was pared by 0 bases and J by 0 bases, with 9 bases between. The CDR3 DNA reads as TGTGCCACCAGCAGAGATTCAGGTTACTCTGGAAACACCATATATTTT. Residues: CATSRDSGYSGNTIYF. The full variable domain, rest sourced from reference TRBV15 and TRBJ1-3, is DAMVIQNPRYQVTQFGKPVTLSCSQTLNHNVMYWYQQKSSQAPKLLFHYYDKDFNNEADTPDNFQSRRPNTSFCFLDIRSPGLGDTAMYLCATSRDSGYSGNTIYFGEGSWLTVV.

V usage is TRBV24-1 and J usage is TRBJ1-2, with unresolved D. With 7 bases removed from V and 3 bases from J, the gap between germline ends came to 17 bases. Germline V CDR1 and CDR2: KGHDR, SFDVKD. The CDR3 has 15 residues. The CDR3 sequence: CATRGKEERDYGYTF. The CDR3 region has the DNA TGTGCCACCAGGGGAAAGGAAGAGAGAGACTATGGCTACACCTTC.

This clone was seen only a few times. The V gene is TRBV4-1, the J gene TRBJ1-5; 8 bases are shared with TRBD1. V was clipped by 1 base and J by 4 bases; unmatched bases: 6. This CDR3 has 16 amino acids. CDR1 MGHRA and CDR2 YSYEKL come from the germline V gene. Written as DNA, the CDR3 is TGCGCCAGCAGCCAAGCTGGACAGGGACTGAATCAGCCCCAGCATTTT. It is translated as CASSQAGQGLNQPQHF.

The chain employs TRBV3-1 (or the pseudogene TRBV3-2) and TRBJ2-7, with a tentative D call TRBD2 (7 bases). Between the trimmed V and J ends, which lost 2 bases and 5 bases, there was a span of 13 bases. The CDR3 contains 14 residues. Per germline, CDR1 LGHDT and CDR2 YNNKEL (reference sequence). The CDR3 sequence is CASSQRGAIHEQYF. The CDR3 DNA follows: TGTGCCAGCAGCCAACGGGGGGCGATTCACGAGCAGTACTTC.